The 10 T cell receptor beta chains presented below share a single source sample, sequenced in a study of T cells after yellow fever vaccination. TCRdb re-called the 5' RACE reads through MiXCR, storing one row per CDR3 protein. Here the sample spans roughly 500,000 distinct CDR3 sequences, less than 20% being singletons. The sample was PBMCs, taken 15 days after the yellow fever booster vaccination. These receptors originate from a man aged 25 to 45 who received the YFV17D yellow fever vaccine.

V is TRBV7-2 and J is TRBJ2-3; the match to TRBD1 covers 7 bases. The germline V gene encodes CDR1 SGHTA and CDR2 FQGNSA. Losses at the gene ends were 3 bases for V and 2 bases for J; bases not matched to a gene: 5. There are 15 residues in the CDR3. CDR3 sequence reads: CASSFDRAPTDTQYF. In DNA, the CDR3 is TGTGCCAGCAGCTTCGACAGGGCCCCCACAGATACGCAGTATTTT.

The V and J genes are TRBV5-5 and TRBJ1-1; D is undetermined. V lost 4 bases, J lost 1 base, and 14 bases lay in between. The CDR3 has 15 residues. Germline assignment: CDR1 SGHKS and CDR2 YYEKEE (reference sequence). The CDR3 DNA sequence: TGTGCCAGCAGCCCCCTCCAGACAAGGAACACTGAAGCTTTCTTT. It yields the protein CASSPLQTRNTEAFF.

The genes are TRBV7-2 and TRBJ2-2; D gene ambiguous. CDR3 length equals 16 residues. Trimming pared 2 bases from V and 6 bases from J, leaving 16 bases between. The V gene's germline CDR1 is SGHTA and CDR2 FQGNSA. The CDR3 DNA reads TGTGCCAGCAGCTTAATGTCCAGCAGGTTTTCCGGGGAGCTGTTTTTT. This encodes CASSLMSSRFSGELFF. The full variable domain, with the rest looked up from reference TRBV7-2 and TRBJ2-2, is GAGVSQSPSNKVTEKGKDVELRCDPISGHTALYWYRQSLGQGLEFLIYFQGNSAPDKSGLPSDRFSAERTGGSVSTLTIQRTQQEDSAVYLCASSLMSSRFSGELFFGEGSRLTVL.

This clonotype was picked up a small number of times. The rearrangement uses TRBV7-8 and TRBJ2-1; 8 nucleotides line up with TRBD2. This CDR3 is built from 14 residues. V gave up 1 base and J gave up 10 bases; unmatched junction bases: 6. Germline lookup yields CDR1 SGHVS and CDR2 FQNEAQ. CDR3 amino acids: CASSLVETSEEQFF. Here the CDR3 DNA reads TGTGCCAGCAGCTTAGTGGAGACTAGCGAAGAGCAGTTCTTC.

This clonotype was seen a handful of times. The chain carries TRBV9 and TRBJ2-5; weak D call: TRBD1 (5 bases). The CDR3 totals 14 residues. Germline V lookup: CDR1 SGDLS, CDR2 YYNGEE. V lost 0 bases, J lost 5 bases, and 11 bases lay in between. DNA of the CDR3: TGTGCCAGCAGCGTAGCGGCAGGGATCGAGACCCAGTACTTC. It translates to CASSVAAGIETQYF.

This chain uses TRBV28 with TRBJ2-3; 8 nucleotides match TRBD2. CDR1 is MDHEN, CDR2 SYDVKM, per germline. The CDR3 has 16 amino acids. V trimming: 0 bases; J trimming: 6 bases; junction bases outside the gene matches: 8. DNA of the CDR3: TGTGCCAGCAGTTTATGGGGACGGGAGGGCGGTGATACGCAGTATTTT. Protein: CASSLWGREGGDTQYF.

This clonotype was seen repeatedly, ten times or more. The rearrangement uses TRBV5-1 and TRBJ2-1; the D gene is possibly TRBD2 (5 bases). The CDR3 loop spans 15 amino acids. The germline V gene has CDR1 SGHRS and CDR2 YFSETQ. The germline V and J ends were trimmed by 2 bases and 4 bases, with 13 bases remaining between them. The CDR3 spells CASSLKADLYNEQFF. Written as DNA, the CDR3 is TGCGCCAGCAGCTTAAAAGCGGATCTATACAATGAGCAGTTCTTC.

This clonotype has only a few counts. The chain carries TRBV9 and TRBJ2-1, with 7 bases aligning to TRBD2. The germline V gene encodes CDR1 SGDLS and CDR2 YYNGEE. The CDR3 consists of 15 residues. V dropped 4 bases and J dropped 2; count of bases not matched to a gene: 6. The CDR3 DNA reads TGTGCCAGCAGCCCCCGGGGACTACCCTACAATGAGCAGTTCTTC. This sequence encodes CASSPRGLPYNEQFF.

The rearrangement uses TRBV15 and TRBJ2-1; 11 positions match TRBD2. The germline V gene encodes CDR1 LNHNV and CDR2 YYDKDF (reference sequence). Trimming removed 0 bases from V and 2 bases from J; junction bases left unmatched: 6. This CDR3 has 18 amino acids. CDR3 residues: CATSRDGTSGSTYNEQFF. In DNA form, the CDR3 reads TGTGCCACCAGCAGAGACGGCACTAGCGGGAGTACCTACAATGAGCAGTTCTTC.

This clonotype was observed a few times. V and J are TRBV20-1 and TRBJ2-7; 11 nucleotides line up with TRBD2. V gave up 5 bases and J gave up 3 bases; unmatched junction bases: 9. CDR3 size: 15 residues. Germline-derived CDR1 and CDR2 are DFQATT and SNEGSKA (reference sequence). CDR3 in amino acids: CSAPRLAGKSYEQYF. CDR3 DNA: TGCAGTGCTCCAAGACTAGCGGGAAAGAGCTACGAGCAGTACTTC.